The next 14 T cell receptor beta chains were all read from a single sample in a study of T cells in Graves' hyperthyroidism and ophthalmopathy. TCR beta CDR3 regions were amplified from RNA transcripts. The study used the HTBI primer set for a first-round RT-PCR of the TCR CDR3. TCRdb reprocessed the multiplex PCR reads with MiXCR, giving one entry per CDR3 protein. The table records about 360,000 distinct CDR3 sequences, about 13% of them present only once. Source material: blood. The origin of the receptors is a woman in her late teens or twenties with Graves' hyperthyroidism.

Comments on this clonotype: Since a much larger clone is just one base distant, this may be a read error. The rearrangement joins TRBV2 to TRBJ2-7; D gene uncertain. From germline, CDR1 is SNHLY and CDR2 FYNNEI. CDR3 length: 14 amino acids. The V and J ends lost 3 bases and 5 bases respectively, with 14 bases between them. The CDR3 sequence: CASSDRCSVHEQYF. In DNA form, the CDR3 reads TGTGCCAGCAGTGATCGGTGCAGCGTACACGAGCAGTACTTC.

This clonotype was recorded a few times. This may be a read error, as it is one base from a much larger clone. The chain uses TRBV5-6 and TRBJ2-3; D possibly corresponds to TRBD1 (5 bases). Germline V gene sequence: CDR1 SGHDT, CDR2 YYEEEE. This CDR3 contains 15 residues. The CDR3: CAGSLVVGVTDTQYF. Written as DNA, the CDR3 is TGTGCCGGCAGCTTGGTCGTAGGGGTAACGGATACGCAGTATTTT.

This clonotype was found many times. This sequence joins TRBV27 and TRBJ1-1, with D possibly matching TRBD1 (6 bases). The germline CDR1 and CDR2 sequences are MNHEY and SMNVEV (reference sequence). V lost 6 bases, J lost 10 bases, and 18 bases lay in between. The CDR3 is 13 residues long. The CDR3 coding sequence is TGTGCCAGCAGCATCTCCGGGGGGGCGGGAGCTTTCTTT. Translation: CASSISGGAGAFF.

In its sample, this clonotype was seen many times. The V and J genes are TRBV11-1 and TRBJ1-2; D remains unclear. The length of the CDR3 is 14 residues. Trimming left V 5 bases short and J 3 bases short, with 13 bases between. CDR1 and CDR2 from the germline V gene are SGHAT and FQDESV (reference sequence). The CDR3 reads CASSEVSDYYGYTF. The CDR3 DNA follows: TGTGCCAGCAGCGAGGTGTCCGATTACTATGGCTACACCTTC.

This clonotype showed up many times. V is TRBV28 and J is TRBJ1-2; D is unclear. Germline CDR1 MDHEN, CDR2 SYDVKM. The CDR3 runs 14 residues. Trimming pared 5 bases from V and 8 bases from J, leaving 18 bases between. CDR3 DNA sequence: TGTGCCAGCAGTGCCGGGTCCGACACCCGCGGCTACACCTTC. Translated: CASSAGSDTRGYTF.

This clonotype occurred many times. The chain combines TRBV27 with TRBJ2-1; D perhaps matches TRBD1 (6 bases). CDR1 and CDR2 from the germline V gene are MNHEY and SMNVEV (reference sequence). The CDR3 sequence is 16 residues long. V gave up 4 bases and J gave up 2 bases, with 15 bases separating them. The CDR3 region has the DNA TGTGCCAGCAGTTCTACCCCCGGGACACCCTACAATGAGCAGTTCTTC. This gives the protein CASSSTPGTPYNEQFF.

This clonotype was recorded many times. This chain connects TRBV27 to TRBJ2-3, with a weak D call TRBD2 (6 bases). Germline assignment: CDR1 MNHEY and CDR2 SMNVEV (reference sequence). With 6 bases removed from V and 5 bases from J, the gap between germline ends came to 9 bases. The CDR3 is made up of 12 amino acids. DNA for the CDR3: TGTGCCAGCAGCCCCGGGAGAGATACGCAGTATTTT. Translation: CASSPGRDTQYF.

This clonotype was found many times. V gene TRBV28 combines with J gene TRBJ2-6, with D possibly being TRBD1 or TRBD2 (5 bases each). Germline loops: CDR1 MDHEN, CDR2 SYDVKM. The CDR3 has 15 residues. Trimming left V 10 bases short and J 1 base short, with 14 bases between. CDR3 in amino acids: CATEAGASGANVLTF. The CDR3 DNA is TGTGCCACGGAAGCCGGGGCGTCTGGGGCCAACGTCCTGACTTTC.

This clonotype appeared many times. Written as DNA, the CDR3 is TGTGCCAGCTTCGGGGGGGGCGTCTCCTACAATGAGCAGTTCTTC. This translates into CASFGGGVSYNEQFF. The chain uses TRBV11-2 and TRBJ2-1, with 8 bases lining up with TRBD2. Unmatched junction bases numbered 6, after V lost 8 bases and J lost 0 bases. The CDR3 is made up of 15 amino acids. Germline CDR1 SGHAT, CDR2 FQNNGV.

In its sample, this clonotype was seen many times. The chain couples TRBV3-1 to TRBJ2-7, with 7 bases identical to TRBD1. J gave up 0 bases and V 0 bases, and 2 bases lay outside the gene matches. CDR3 length: 15 amino acids. The germline CDR1 and CDR2 sequences are LGHDT and YNNKEL (reference sequence). The CDR3 region is CASSQEDRFSYEQYF. The CDR3 bases are TGTGCCAGCAGCCAAGAGGACAGGTTCTCCTACGAGCAGTACTTC.

This clonotype was observed many times. V and J are TRBV12-3 or TRBV12-4 and TRBJ2-3; D remains ambiguous. The CDR3 contains 12 residues. V lost 3 bases and J 9 bases, leaving 10 bases between the germline ends. This chain's CDR3 is CASSLDRNTQYF. In DNA form, the CDR3 reads TGTGCCAGCAGTTTGGACCGGAACACGCAGTATTTT.

The rearrangement links TRBV3-1 to TRBJ2-2; possible D gene TRBD2, 5 bases. The V gene's germline CDR1 is LGHDT and CDR2 YNNKEL (reference sequence). Trimming removed 4 bases at V and 13 bases at J, with 25 bases between. The CDR3 spans 16 residues. This CDR3 is CASSLFPAGMVGRLFF. The CDR3 nucleotides read TGTGCCAGCAGCCTCTTCCCCGCCGGGATGGTAGGAAGGCTGTTTTTT.

This clonotype appeared many times. The V call is TRBV24-1, the J call TRBJ2-1; TRBD1 aligns across 8 bases. The junction had 4 bases not matched to a gene; V was cut back by 4 bases and J by 0 bases. The CDR3 consists of 16 residues. The V gene's germline CDR1 is KGHDR and CDR2 SFDVKD. In DNA, the CDR3 is TGTGCCACCAGTGACCCCGGACAGGGCTCCTACAATGAGCAGTTCTTC. It specifies CATSDPGQGSYNEQFF.

This clonotype was observed many times. The chain carries TRBV6-1 and TRBJ2-7; D uncertain. Germline loops: CDR1 MNHNS, CDR2 SASEGT. This CDR3 has 13 amino acids. The germline V and J ends were trimmed by 5 bases and 3 bases, with 11 bases remaining between them. As DNA, the CDR3 is TGTGCCAGCAGTTCCGGACCCCTCTACGAGCAGTACTTC. This translates into CASSSGPLYEQYF.